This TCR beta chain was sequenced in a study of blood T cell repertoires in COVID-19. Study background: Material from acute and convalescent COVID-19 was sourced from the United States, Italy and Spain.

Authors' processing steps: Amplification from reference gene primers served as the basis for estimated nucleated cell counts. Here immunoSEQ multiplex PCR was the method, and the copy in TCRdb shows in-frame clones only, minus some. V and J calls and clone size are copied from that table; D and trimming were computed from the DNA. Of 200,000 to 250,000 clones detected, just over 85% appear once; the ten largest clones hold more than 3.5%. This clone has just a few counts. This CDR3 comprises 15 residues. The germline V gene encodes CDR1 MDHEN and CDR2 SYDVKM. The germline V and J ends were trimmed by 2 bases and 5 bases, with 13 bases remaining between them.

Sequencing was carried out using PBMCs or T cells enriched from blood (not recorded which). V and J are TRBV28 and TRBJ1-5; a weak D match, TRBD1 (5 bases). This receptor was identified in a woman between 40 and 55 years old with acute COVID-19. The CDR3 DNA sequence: TGTGCCAGCAGTTTAGCCACAGGCTTCCATCAGCCCCAGCATTTT. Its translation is CASSLATGFHQPQHF.